This TCR beta chain was obtained from a study of siplizumab effects on memory and regulatory T cells. Whole-study results and caveats: Mappable alloreactive CD4+ clones averaged about 70% Treg-derived with siplizumab versus roughly 25% in controls. Tregs proliferating in siplizumab cultures lacked confirmation of their suppressive function. Naive T cells looked more diverse than memory cells and looked like major alloresponse contributors.

Note on this clone: The antigen remains unidentified.

Using immunoSEQ multiplex PCR, the repertoire was profiled, and TCRdb retains in-frame clones only, with some absent. The sample lists more than 95,000 clones, over 90% seen once, with 0.62% in the top ten. The sequencing input was Tregs sorted from blood. The sequence came from a human donor in good health.

The CDR3 DNA is TGTGCCAGCAGTTTGACTAGCGGGCTTTACAATGAGCAGTTCTTC. The encoded protein is CASSLTSGLYNEQFF. This chain links TRBV7-9 with TRBJ2-1; TRBD2 matches 10 bases. Germline CDR1 is SEHNR and CDR2 is FQNEAQ (reference sequence). CDR3 length equals 15 residues. The V and J ends lost 6 bases and 4 bases, in that order; junction bases with no gene match: 6.